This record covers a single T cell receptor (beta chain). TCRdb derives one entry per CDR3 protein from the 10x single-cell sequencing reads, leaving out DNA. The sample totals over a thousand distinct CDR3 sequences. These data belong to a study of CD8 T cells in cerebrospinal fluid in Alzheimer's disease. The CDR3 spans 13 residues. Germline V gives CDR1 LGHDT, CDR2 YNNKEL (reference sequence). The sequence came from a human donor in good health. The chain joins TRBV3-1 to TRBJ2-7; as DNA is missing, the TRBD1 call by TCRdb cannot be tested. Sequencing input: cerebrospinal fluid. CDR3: CASRVDRGNEQYF.